This T cell receptor (beta chain) was identified in a study of OX40 agonist ivuxolimab in advanced cancers. In the study overall: One hepatocellular carcinoma and two cutaneous melanoma patients partially responded.

The germline V and J ends were trimmed by 5 bases and 2 bases, with 8 bases remaining between them. CDR1 and CDR2 (germline): SEHNR, FQNEAQ (reference sequence). The CDR3 is 13 amino acids. Measured with immunoSEQ multiplex PCR; TCRdb has only the in-frame clones, and not every one. The sample includes more than 80,000 clones, around nine tenths of them seen just once. Overall study findings and caveats: Both CD4+ and CD8+ T cell populations in blood had undergone clonal expansion by week 6 at 0.1 to 3.0 mg/kg. Normalized T-cell clonal expansion was also low in a subset of nonresponders.

To note about this clone: Its matching antigen is unknown.

This specimen was CD4+ or CD8+ T cells sorted from blood, taken in a trial of the OX40 agonist ivuxolimab. This rearrangement joins TRBV7-9 to TRBJ2-3; D unclear. The receptor's source is an adult with an advanced solid tumor such as melanoma, head and neck, liver or kidney cancer. DNA of the CDR3: TGTGCCAGCAGCCCCTCCGCCACAGATACGCAGTATTTT. Its protein is CASSPSATDTQYF.